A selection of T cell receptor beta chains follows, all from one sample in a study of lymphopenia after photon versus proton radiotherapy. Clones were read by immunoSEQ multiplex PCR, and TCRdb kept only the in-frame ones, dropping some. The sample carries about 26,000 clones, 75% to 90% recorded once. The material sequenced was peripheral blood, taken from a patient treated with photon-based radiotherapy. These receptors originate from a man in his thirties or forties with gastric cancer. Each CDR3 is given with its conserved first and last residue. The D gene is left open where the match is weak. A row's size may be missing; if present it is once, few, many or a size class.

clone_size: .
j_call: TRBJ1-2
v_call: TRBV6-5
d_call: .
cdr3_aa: CASSYLLRGLLDGYTF
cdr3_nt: TGTGCCAGCAGTTACCTTCTAAGGGGACTTCTCGATGGCTACACCTTC

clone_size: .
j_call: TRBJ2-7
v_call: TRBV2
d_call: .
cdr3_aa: CASSELSYEQYF
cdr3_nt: TGTGCCAGCAGTGAGTTGTCCTACGAGCAGTACTTC

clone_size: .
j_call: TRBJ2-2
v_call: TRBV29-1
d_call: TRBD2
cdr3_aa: CSAKRGRGELFF
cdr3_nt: TGCAGCGCAAAGCGGGGGAGGGGGGAGCTGTTTTTT

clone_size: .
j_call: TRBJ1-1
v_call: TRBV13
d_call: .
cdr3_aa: CASSAAGTEAFF
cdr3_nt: TGTGCCAGCAGCGCCGCGGGGACTGAAGCTTTCTTT

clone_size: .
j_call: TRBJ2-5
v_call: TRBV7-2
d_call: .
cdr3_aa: CASTQGLEQETQYF
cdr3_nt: TGTGCCAGCACCCAGGGGCTAGAACAAGAGACCCAGTACTTC

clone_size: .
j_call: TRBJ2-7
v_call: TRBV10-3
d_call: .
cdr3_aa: CAISAQGYEQYF
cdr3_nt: TGTGCCATCAGTGCACAAGGCTACGAGCAGTACTTC

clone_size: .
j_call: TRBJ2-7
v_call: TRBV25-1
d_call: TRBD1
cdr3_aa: CASSDRDRGYEQYF
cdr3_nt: TGTGCCAGCAGTGATAGGGACAGGGGCTACGAGCAGTACTTC

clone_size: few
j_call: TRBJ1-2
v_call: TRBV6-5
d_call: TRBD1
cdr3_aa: CASSSTGGIYGYTF
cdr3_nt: TGTGCCAGCAGCTCGACAGGGGGCATCTATGGCTACACCTTC

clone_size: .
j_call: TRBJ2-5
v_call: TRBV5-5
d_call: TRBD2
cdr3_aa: CASSLSLAGEIQYF
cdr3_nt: TGTGCCAGCAGCTTGAGTCTAGCGGGAGAAATCCAGTACTTC

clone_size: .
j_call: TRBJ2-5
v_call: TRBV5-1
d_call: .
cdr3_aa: CASSLLGTGEETQYF
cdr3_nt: TGCGCCAGCAGCTTGCTTGGGACGGGGGAAGAGACCCAGTACTTC

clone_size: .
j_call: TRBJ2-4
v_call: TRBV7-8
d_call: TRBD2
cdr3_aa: CASSLVRAGGRENIQYF
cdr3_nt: TGTGCCAGCAGCTTAGTTCGAGCGGGAGGTAGGGAGAACATTCAGTACTTC

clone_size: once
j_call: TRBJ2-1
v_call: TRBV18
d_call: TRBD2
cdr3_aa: CASSPQFGGKWDEQFF
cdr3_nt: TGTGCCAGCTCACCCCAGTTCGGGGGGAAATGGGATGAGCAGTTCTTC

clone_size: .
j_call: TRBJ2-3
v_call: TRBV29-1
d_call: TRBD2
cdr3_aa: CSVEDPLAGGQVRPFTDTQYF
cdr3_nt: TGCAGCGTTGAAGATCCCTTAGCGGGAGGGCAGGTTCGCCCTTTCACAGATACGCAGTATTTT

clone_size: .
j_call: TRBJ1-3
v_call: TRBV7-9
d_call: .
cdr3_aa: CASSHDQGPFNTIYF
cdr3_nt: TGTGCCAGCAGCCACGACCAAGGACCTTTTAACACCATATATTTT

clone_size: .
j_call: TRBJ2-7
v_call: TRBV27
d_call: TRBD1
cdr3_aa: CASKREDRGRYEQYF
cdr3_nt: TGTGCCAGCAAGAGAGAGGACAGGGGGCGGTACGAGCAGTACTTC

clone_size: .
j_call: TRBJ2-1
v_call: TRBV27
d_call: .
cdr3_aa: CASSLNRSPYNEQFF
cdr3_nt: TGTGCCAGCAGTTTAAACAGGAGCCCCTACAATGAGCAGTTCTTC

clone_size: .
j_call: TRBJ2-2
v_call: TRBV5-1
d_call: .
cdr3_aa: CASSLDGVNTGELFF
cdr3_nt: TGCGCCAGCAGCTTGGATGGGGTGAACACCGGGGAGCTGTTTTTT

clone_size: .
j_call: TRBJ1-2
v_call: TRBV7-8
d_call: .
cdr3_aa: CASSLQEGPNYGYTF
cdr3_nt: TGTGCCAGCAGCTTACAGGAGGGTCCCAACTATGGCTACACCTTC

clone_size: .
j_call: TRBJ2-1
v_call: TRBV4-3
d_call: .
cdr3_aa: CASSQDWGRAVDEQFF
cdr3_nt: TGCGCCAGCAGCCAAGATTGGGGGCGTGCGGTGGATGAGCAGTTCTTC

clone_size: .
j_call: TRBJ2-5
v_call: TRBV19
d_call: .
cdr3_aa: CASNRGVDETQYF
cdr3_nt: TGTGCCAGTAATCGCGGGGTGGATGAGACCCAGTACTTC

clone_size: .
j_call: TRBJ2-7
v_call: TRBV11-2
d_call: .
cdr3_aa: CASSWGQDYEQYF
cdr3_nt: TGTGCCAGCAGCTGGGGACAAGATTACGAGCAGTACTTC

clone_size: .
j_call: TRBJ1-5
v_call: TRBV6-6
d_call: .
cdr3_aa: CASSHGGYSNQPQHF
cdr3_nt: TGTGCCAGCAGTCACGGGGGGTATAGCAATCAGCCCCAGCATTTT

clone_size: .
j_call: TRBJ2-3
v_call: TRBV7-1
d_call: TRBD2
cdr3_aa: CASSLPGLAGTDTQYF
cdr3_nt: TGTGCCAGCAGCTTGCCAGGACTAGCGGGAACAGATACGCAGTATTTT

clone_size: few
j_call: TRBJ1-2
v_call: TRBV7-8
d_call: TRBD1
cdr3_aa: CASSPTGLGYGYTF
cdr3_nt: TGTGCCAGCAGCCCGACAGGGCTGGGATATGGCTACACCTTC

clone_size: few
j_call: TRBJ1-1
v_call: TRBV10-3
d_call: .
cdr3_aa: CAIRPENTEAFF
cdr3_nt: TGTGCCATACGACCAGAGAACACTGAAGCTTTCTTT

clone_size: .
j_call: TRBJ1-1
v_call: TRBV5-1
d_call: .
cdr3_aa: CASSLAPGTVNTEAFF
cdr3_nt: TGCGCCAGCAGCTTGGCCCCCGGGACGGTGAACACTGAAGCTTTCTTT

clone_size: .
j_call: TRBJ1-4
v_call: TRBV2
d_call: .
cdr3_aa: CASSEYYSGLAELFF
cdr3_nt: TGTGCCAGCAGTGAATATTATTCCGGGTTGGCGGAACTGTTTTTT

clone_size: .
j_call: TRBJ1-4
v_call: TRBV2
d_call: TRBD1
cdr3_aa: CASDGTANEKLFF
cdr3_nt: TGTGCCAGCGACGGGACAGCAAATGAAAAACTGTTTTTT

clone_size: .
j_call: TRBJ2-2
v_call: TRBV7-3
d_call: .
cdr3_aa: CASSFRGTGELFF
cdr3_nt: TGTGCCAGCAGCTTCAGGGGTACCGGGGAGCTGTTTTTT

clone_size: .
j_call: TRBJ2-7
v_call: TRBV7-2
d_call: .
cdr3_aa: CASRKNGQGNEQYF
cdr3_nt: TGTGCCTCCCGAAAGAATGGGCAGGGTAACGAGCAGTACTTC

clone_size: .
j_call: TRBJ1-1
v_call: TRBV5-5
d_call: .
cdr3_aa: CASSLLRTTREAFF
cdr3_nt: TGTGCCAGCAGCTTATTAAGGACGACACGTGAAGCTTTCTTT

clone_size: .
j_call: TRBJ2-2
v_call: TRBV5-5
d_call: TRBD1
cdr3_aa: CASSWTGTKNTGELFF
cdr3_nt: TGTGCCAGCAGCTGGACAGGGACCAAGAACACCGGGGAGCTGTTTTTT

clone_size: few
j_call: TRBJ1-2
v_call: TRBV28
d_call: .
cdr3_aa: CASSSLTGGYDGYTF
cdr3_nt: TGTGCCAGCAGTTCCCTGACGGGAGGGTACGATGGCTACACCTTC

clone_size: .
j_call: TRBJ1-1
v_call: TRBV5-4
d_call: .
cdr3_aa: CASSPSSTGSSEAFF
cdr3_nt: TGTGCCAGCAGCCCGTCCTCTACAGGGAGCTCTGAAGCTTTCTTT

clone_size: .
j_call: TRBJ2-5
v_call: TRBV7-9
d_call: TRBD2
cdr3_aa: CASRTGGGRQETQYF
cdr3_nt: TGTGCCAGCAGGACTGGGGGAGGGAGACAAGAGACCCAGTACTTC

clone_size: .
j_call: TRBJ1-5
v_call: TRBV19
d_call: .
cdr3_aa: CASSTPVLTENSNQPQHF
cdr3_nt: TGTGCCAGTAGTACTCCAGTCTTGACAGAGAATAGCAATCAGCCCCAGCATTTT

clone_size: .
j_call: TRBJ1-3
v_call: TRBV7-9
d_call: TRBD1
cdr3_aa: CASSLRGQENTIYF
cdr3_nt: TGTGCCAGCAGCTTACGGGGACAGGAAAACACCATATATTTT

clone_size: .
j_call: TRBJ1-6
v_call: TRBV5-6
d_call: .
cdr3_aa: CASSLSGRVGSPLHF
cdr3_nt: TGTGCCAGCAGCTTATCGGGGAGGGTAGGATCACCCCTCCACTTT

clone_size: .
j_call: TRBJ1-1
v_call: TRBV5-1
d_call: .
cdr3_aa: CASSLELNTEAFF
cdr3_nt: TGCGCCAGCAGCTTGGAACTGAACACTGAAGCTTTCTTT

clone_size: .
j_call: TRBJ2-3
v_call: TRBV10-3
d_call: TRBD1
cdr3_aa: CAISGGQGGTDTQYF
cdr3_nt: TGTGCCATCAGTGGGGGACAGGGGGGCACAGATACGCAGTATTTT

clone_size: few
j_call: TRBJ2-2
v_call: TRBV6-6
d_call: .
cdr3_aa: CATAGGFGTGELFF
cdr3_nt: TGTGCCACCGCGGGTGGGTTCGGCACCGGGGAGCTGTTTTTT

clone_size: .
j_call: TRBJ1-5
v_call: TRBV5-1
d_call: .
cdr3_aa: CASSLGPTGSRNSYQPQHF
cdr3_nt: TGCGCCAGCAGCTTGGGCCCAACAGGGAGTCGAAATTCGTATCAGCCCCAGCATTTT

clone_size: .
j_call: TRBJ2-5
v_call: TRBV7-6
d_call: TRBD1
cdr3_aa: CASTSRDRTLFQETQYF
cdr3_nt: TGTGCCAGCACCTCTCGGGACAGAACCCTTTTCCAAGAGACCCAGTACTTC

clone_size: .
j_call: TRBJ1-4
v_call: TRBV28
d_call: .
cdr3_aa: CASREVGGSVGKLFF
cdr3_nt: TGTGCCAGCAGGGAAGTTGGGGGGTCTGTAGGAAAACTGTTTTTT

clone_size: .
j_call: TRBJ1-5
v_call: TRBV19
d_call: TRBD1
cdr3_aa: CASSFGTGGLQPQHF
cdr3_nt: TGTGCCAGTAGTTTCGGGACAGGGGGCCTTCAGCCCCAGCATTTT

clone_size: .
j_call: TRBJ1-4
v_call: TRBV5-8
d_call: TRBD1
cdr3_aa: CASSSGQGGDEKLFF
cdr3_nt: TGTGCCAGCAGCTCGGGACAGGGGGGCGATGAAAAACTGTTTTTT

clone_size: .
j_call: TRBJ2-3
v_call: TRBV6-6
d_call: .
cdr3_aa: CASKGAVTDTQYF
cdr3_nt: TGTGCCAGCAAGGGTGCAGTCACAGATACGCAGTATTTT

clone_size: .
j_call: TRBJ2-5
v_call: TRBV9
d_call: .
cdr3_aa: CASSVGRADQETQYF
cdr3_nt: TGTGCCAGCAGCGTAGGAAGAGCAGACCAAGAGACCCAGTACTTC

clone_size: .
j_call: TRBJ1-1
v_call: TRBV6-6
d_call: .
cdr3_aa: CASSPGNTEAFF
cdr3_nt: TGTGCCAGCAGCCCTGGGAACACTGAAGCTTTCTTT

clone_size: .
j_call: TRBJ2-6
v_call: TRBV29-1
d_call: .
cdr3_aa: CSVTTDSGANVLTF
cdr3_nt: TGCAGCGTAACGACTGACTCTGGGGCCAACGTCCTGACTTTC

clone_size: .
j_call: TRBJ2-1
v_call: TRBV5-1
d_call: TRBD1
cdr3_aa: CASSFGQGAGEQFF
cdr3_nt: TGCGCCAGCAGCTTTGGACAGGGGGCTGGGGAGCAGTTCTTC

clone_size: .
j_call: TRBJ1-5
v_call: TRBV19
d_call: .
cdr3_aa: CASTMMAGDSNQPQHF
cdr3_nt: TGTGCCAGTACCATGATGGCGGGCGATAGCAATCAGCCCCAGCATTTT

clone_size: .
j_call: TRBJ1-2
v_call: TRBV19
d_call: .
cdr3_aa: CASSIDGPVWNYGYTF
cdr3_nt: TGTGCCAGTAGTATAGACGGGCCCGTGTGGAACTATGGCTACACCTTC

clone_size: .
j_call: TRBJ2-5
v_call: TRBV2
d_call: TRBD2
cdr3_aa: CASSSGLAMQETQYF
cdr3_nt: TGTGCCAGCAGTTCCGGACTAGCGATGCAAGAGACCCAGTACTTC